The rows below give T cell receptor beta chains drawn from one sample of a study of CD8 T cells in Susac syndrome. TCRdb re-called the immunoSEQ multiplex PCR reads through MiXCR, storing one row per CDR3 protein. The sample has roughly 60,000 distinct CDR3 sequences, roughly nine tenths seen once. The sequenced sample was CD8+ T cells from PBMCs. Receptors originate from a human donor in good health. Each CDR3 is given with its conserved first and last residue. The D gene is left open where the match is weak. Rows may omit the clone size; those that give it use once, few, many or a size class.

clone_size,d_call,j_call,v_call,cdr3_nt,cdr3_aa
-,-,TRBJ2-7,TRBV6-1,TGTGCCAGCTTCCTTTACGAGCAGTACTTC,CASFLYEQYF
-,TRBD2,TRBJ2-1,TRBV7-2,TGTGCCAGCAGCAAGGCGGGGGGCTCCTACAATGAGCAGTTCTTC,CASSKAGGSYNEQFF
-,-,TRBJ2-1,TRBV12-3/TRBV12-4,TGTGCCAGCAGTTTCGGAGTGGGGTACAATGAGCAGTTCTTC,CASSFGVGYNEQFF
-,-,TRBJ1-1,TRBV7-9,TGTGCCAGCAGCTTAGAGGGGACGGTGAACACTGAAGCTTTCTTT,CASSLEGTVNTEAFF
few,-,TRBJ2-5,TRBV5-1,TGCGCCAGCAGCTCCCAGCGGATACAAGAGACCCAGTACTTC,CASSSQRIQETQYF
once,-,TRBJ2-7,TRBV4-3,TGCGCCAGCAGCCAAGATGAAGGCGGTTACGAGCAGTACTTC,CASSQDEGGYEQYF
-,-,TRBJ2-3,TRBV3-1,TGTGCCAGCAGCCAAGATGGGTCCAGCACAGATACGCAGTATTTT,CASSQDGSSTDTQYF
-,-,TRBJ2-1,TRBV24-1,TGTGCCACCAGTGGTGGAGGGAAGCGGAGGAATGAGCAGTTCTTC,CATSGGGKRRNEQFF
-,-,TRBJ1-1,TRBV7-9,TGTGCCAGCAGCTACTCACCGGATACTGAAGCTTTCTTT,CASSYSPDTEAFF
-,-,TRBJ1-2,TRBV6-5,TGTGCCAGCAGTTATTCTACCGGCGGCTACACCTTC,CASSYSTGGYTF
-,TRBD1,TRBJ2-5,TRBV23-1,TGCGCCAGCAGTCAATCCAAGGACAGGGTCCAAGAGACCCAGTACTTC,CASSQSKDRVQETQYF
-,-,TRBJ2-1,TRBV12-3/TRBV12-4,TGTGCCAGCAGTTTGGAGCGTGTAGAGGCCTTTTACAATGAGCAGTTCTTC,CASSLERVEAFYNEQFF
-,TRBD1,TRBJ2-5,TRBV6-4,TGTGCCAGCAGTGCCGGGACAGGGGGCGCAGAGACCCAGTACTTC,CASSAGTGGAETQYF
-,-,TRBJ2-1,TRBV7-9,TGTGCCAGCAGGTCCCTTGGTGAGCAGTTCTTC,CASRSLGEQFF
-,TRBD1,TRBJ1-2,TRBV9,TGTGCCAGCAGCGTAGACCAGGGGGACTATGGCTACACCTTC,CASSVDQGDYGYTF
-,-,TRBJ1-6,TRBV5-1,TGCGCCAGCAGCTTGTCTAGGGGTAATTCACCCCTCCACTTT,CASSLSRGNSPLHF
-,TRBD1,TRBJ1-2,TRBV5-4,TGTGCCAGCAGCCCCGGGACAGGGCTCACCCCTTCCAATGGCTACACCTTC,CASSPGTGLTPSNGYTF
-,TRBD2,TRBJ2-1,TRBV2,TGTGCCAGCAGCGTGGGACTAGCTCGGTTCTTC,CASSVGLARFF
-,-,TRBJ2-2,TRBV6-5,TGTGCCAGCAGTTACTCGGCGGATTTGGTAGCGACCGGGGAGCTGTTTTTT,CASSYSADLVATGELFF
-,-,TRBJ2-5,TRBV7-9,TGTGCCAGCAGCTTACCACAAGGGGACGTCTACCAAGAGACCCAGTACTTC,CASSLPQGDVYQETQYF
-,-,TRBJ2-1,TRBV5-4,TGTGCCAGCAGCTTGGAGGGCAATGAGCAGTTCTTC,CASSLEGNEQFF
-,TRBD1,TRBJ1-2,TRBV6-1,TGTGCCAGCAGTGAATCCCGGACAGGCCACTATGGCTACACCTTC,CASSESRTGHYGYTF
-,-,TRBJ1-2,TRBV27,TGTGCCAGCAGTCTAGGAGCCGATAACTATGGCTACACCTTC,CASSLGADNYGYTF
few,-,TRBJ1-1,TRBV6-1,TGTGCCAGCAGTGAGAGACAGGAGGGTACTGAAGCTTTCTTT,CASSERQEGTEAFF
-,-,TRBJ2-7,TRBV27,TGTGCCAGCAGTTTAAGGGTAGGTCACGAGCAGTACTTC,CASSLRVGHEQYF
-,-,TRBJ1-2,TRBV2,TGTGCCAGCAGTGAAGGGTCGACTCCCTATGGCTACACCTTC,CASSEGSTPYGYTF
-,-,TRBJ2-1,TRBV5-4,TGTGCCAGCCGCGGAAGACTCCCTTCCTACAATGAGCAGTTCTTC,CASRGRLPSYNEQFF
-,-,TRBJ2-1,TRBV6-5,TGTGCCAGCAGTTACCTCGGTTTTGACAATGAGCAGTTCTTC,CASSYLGFDNEQFF
-,-,TRBJ2-7,TRBV27,TGTGCCAGCAGTTTATCGTCAGCCGCCTACGAGCAGTACTTC,CASSLSSAAYEQYF
-,TRBD1,TRBJ2-7,TRBV20-1,TGCAGTGCTCGGACAGGGAAGTCCTACGAGCAGTACTTC,CSARTGKSYEQYF
-,-,TRBJ2-1,TRBV6-2/TRBV6-3,TGTGCCAGCAGTTACGGTCCGGGGGATTACAATGAGCAGTTCTTC,CASSYGPGDYNEQFF
-,TRBD1,TRBJ2-1,TRBV4-3,TGCGCCAGCAGCCAAGCCCTACAGGGGTCCTACAATGAGCAGTTCTTC,CASSQALQGSYNEQFF
once,-,TRBJ2-7,TRBV15,TGTGCCACCAGCGGGGCCGGCTACGAGCAGTACTTC,CATSGAGYEQYF
-,-,TRBJ1-2,TRBV12-3/TRBV12-4,TGTGCCAGCAGTTTTAAGGGGCAAGGTCATGGCTACACCTTC,CASSFKGQGHGYTF
-,-,TRBJ1-6,TRBV27,TGTGCCAGCAGTTTATTGGGCAGTAATTCACCCCTCCACTTT,CASSLLGSNSPLHF
-,-,TRBJ2-1,TRBV27,TGTGCCAGCACCAATGACGGGGAGCTGTTCTTC,CASTNDGELFF
-,-,TRBJ1-4,TRBV7-9,TGTGCCAGCGTCCCTTCAGGGGCCTATGAAAAACTGTTTTTT,CASVPSGAYEKLFF
-,TRBD1,TRBJ2-5,TRBV7-7,TGTGCCAGCAGCCCCCAGGACAGGGGCCTAGAGACCCAGTACTTC,CASSPQDRGLETQYF
-,-,TRBJ2-7,TRBV2,TGTGCCAGCAGACAGGTAACCTACGAGCAGTACTTC,CASRQVTYEQYF
-,-,TRBJ2-7,TRBV5-5,TGTGCCAGCAGCCGGGCAGGGAGCTCCTACGAGCAGTACTTC,CASSRAGSSYEQYF
-,-,TRBJ1-1,TRBV28,TGTGCCAGCAGTCCCGACTTCTCGGCCGTTTCAGCTTTCTTT,CASSPDFSAVSAFF
-,TRBD1,TRBJ2-7,TRBV7-2,TGTGCCAGCAGCCAGGGGGCCGACGAGCAGTACTTC,CASSQGADEQYF
-,-,TRBJ2-5,TRBV6-5,TGTGCCAGCAGTTACGTAGTGGAGAGAGGACAGCGAGAGACCCAGTACTTC,CASSYVVERGQRETQYF